This T cell receptor beta chain was observed in a study of OX40 agonist ivuxolimab in advanced cancers. Study information: Patients' therapy was ivuxolimab, an antibody that acts as an agonist of OX40 (CD134). Findings and limits, study-wide: Mean expanded clone counts were higher in CD8+ than CD4+ T cells. Clonal expansion from baseline to week 6 occurred in both CD4+ and CD8+ T cells.

As regards this clone: Its antigen is unknown.

A history of autoimmune disease or systemic immunosuppression excluded patients. V was cut by 6 bases and J by 1 base, with 6 bases left in between. CDR3 length: 13 amino acids. Looked up from germline, CDR1 is MDHEN and CDR2 is SYDVKM. Some clones are missing from TCRdb's copy, which holds only in-frame ones; the method was immunoSEQ multiplex PCR. The table records about 76,000 clones, roughly 90% of them present only once. The source material was CD4+ or CD8+ T cells sorted from blood, sampled in a trial of the OX40 agonist ivuxolimab. The chain couples TRBV28 to TRBJ2-2; no definite D call. This TCR derives from an adult with an advanced solid tumor such as melanoma, head and neck, liver or kidney cancer. The CDR3 sequence is CASSSRNTGELFF. Here the CDR3 DNA reads TGTGCCAGCAGCTCCCGGAACACCGGGGAGCTGTTTTTT.